This T cell receptor (beta chain) came from a study of blood T cell repertoires in COVID-19. Study summary: Some COVID-19 samples were acute and others convalescent; all came from the United States, Italy and Spain.

Germline CDR1 and CDR2: SGHAT and FQNNGV. This CDR3 region has 13 residues. Trimming left V 5 bases short and J 10 bases short, with 15 bases between. Authors' analysis steps: By means of reference gene primer amplification, nucleated cell counts were estimated. The assay was immunoSEQ multiplex PCR, and TCRdb's table has in-frame clones only and misses some. The DNA gave D and trimming, while V, J and clone size come from that table. Of just over 65,000 clones in the sample, 89% were seen once. The sample comprised peripheral blood. The V gene is TRBV11-2, the J gene TRBJ2-1; a possible D gene is TRBD1 (6 bases). The receptor's source is a man in his fifties or sixties with acute or convalescent COVID-19. CDR3 amino acids: CASSHPTGTEQFF. CDR3 DNA sequence: TGTGCCAGCAGCCACCCGACCGGGACAGAGCAGTTCTTC.